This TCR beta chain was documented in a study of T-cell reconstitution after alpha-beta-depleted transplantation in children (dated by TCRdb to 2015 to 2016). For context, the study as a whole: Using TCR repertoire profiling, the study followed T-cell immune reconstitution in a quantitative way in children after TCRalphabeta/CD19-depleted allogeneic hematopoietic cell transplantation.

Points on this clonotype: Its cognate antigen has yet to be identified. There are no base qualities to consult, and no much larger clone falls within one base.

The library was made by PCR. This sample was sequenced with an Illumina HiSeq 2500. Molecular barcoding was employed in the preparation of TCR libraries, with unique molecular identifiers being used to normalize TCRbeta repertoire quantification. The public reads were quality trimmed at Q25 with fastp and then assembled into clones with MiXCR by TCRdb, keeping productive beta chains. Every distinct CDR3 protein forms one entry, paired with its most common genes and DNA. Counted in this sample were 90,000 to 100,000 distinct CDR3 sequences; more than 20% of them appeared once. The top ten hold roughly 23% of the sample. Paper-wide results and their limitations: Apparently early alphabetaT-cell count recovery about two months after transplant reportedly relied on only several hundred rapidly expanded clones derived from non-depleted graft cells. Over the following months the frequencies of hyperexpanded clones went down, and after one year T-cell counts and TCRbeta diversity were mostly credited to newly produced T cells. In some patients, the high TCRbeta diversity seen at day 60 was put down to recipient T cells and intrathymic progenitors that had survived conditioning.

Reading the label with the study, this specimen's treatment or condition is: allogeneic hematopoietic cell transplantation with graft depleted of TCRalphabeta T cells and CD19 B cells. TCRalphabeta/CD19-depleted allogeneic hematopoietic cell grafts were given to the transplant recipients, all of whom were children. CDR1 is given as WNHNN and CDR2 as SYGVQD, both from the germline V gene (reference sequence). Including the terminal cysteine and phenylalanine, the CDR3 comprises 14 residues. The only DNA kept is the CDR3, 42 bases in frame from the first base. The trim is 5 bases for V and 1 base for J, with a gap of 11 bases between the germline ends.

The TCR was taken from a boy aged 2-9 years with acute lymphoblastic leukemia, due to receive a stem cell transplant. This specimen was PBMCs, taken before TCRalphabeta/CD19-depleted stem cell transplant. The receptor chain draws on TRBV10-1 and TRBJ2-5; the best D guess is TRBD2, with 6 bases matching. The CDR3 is CASSPGGTQETQYF. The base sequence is TGCGCCAGCAGTCCCGGGGGAACCCAAGAGACCCAGTACTTC.